The text below deals with one T cell receptor beta chain. What it binds is unknown. This sample is drawn from a study of cytomegalovirus exposure and HLA in healthy donors. PCR amplification relied on 60 Vbeta primers (plus 13 Jbeta primers). Authors' data handling: The count from a later analysis was 79 million or so unique TCR beta chains, about 9.9 million of them shared. Using immunoSEQ multiplex PCR, the repertoire was profiled, and TCRdb retains in-frame clones only, with some absent. The V and J calls and clone size are taken from that table; D and trimming were inferred from the DNA. The sample has 140,000 to 150,000 clones. CDR1 and CDR2 (germline): LGHNA, YNFKEQ. The V gene lost 4 bases and the J gene lost 1 base, with 10 bases spanning the gap. This CDR3 region has 14 residues. General observations from the study: For presence/absence analyses, sequencing depth was assumed to be roughly uniform across donors.

The rearrangement links TRBV4-2 to TRBJ2-5; weak D call: TRBD1 (7 bases). This receptor was obtained from a male donor in good health and CMV-seronegative. Source material: PBMCs. CDR3 in amino acids: CASSPGGLQETQYF. The CDR3 nucleotides read TGTGCCAGCAGCCCAGGGGGACTCCAAGAGACCCAGTACTTC.